This TCR beta chain was identified in a study of yellow fever vaccine responses in identical twins. The study, taken as a whole, reports: As reported, the vaccine T cell response of twins seemed partly convergent and partly personalized.

From the RT-PCR reads, TCRdb called clonotypes with MiXCR, one entry per CDR3 protein. The table lists some 4,000 distinct CDR3 sequences, around 87% of them singletons. The CDR3 consists of 13 residues. Looked up from germline, CDR1 is SQVTM and CDR2 is ANQGSEA. Trimming cost V 3 bases and J 3 bases, with 9 bases left between them. For this clonotype: Its specificity is unknown.

The receptor was isolated from a woman in her late teens or twenties who received the yellow fever vaccine. The input for sequencing was T cells from blood (PBMCs), unsorted or a sorted subset (not recorded which), taken before or after yellow fever vaccination (not recorded which). The J gene is TRBJ2-4, the V gene TRBV29-1; no definite D call. CDR3: CSVEWQHKNIQYF. The DNA for the CDR3 is TGCAGCGTTGAGTGGCAACACAAAAACATTCAGTACTTC.